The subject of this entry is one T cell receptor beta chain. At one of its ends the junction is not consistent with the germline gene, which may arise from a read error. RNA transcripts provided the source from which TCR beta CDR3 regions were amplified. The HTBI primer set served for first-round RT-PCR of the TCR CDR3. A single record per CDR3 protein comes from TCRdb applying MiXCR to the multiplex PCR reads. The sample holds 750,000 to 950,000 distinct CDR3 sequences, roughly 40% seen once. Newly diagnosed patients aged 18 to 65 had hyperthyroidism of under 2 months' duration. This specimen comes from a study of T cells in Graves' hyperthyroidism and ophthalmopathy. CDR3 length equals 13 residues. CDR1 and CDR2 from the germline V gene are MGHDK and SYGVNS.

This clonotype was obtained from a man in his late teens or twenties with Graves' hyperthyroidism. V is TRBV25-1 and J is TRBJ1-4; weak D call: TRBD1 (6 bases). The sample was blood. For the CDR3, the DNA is TGTGCCGGCAGTTCGGACAGTTACGAAAAACTGTTTTTT. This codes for CAGSSDSYEKLFF.